This T cell receptor (beta chain) was sequenced in a study of blood T cell repertoires in COVID-19. Overall study context: Acute-phase and convalescent COVID-19 samples originated in the United States, Italy and Spain. The cDNA or gDNA used as material had been derived from T cells, B-cell-depleted T cells, or PBMCs.

Per germline, CDR1 SNHLY and CDR2 FYNNEI. V was pared by 8 bases and J by 3 bases, with 10 bases of the junction left unmatched. CDR3 size: 14 residues. In the study's own analysis: Quantification of nucleated cells was approximated via reference gene primer amplification. Here immunoSEQ multiplex PCR was the method, and the copy in TCRdb shows in-frame clones only, minus some. The D gene and trimming were derived from the DNA, and the V and J assignments and clone size from that table. The sample includes some 110,000 clones, approximately 81% seen only once; the top ten take approximately 1.3%. The sequence was obtained from a man aged 40-50 years with acute or convalescent COVID-19. The rearrangement links TRBV2 to TRBJ2-7; 7 bases map to TRBD2. Sequenced material: peripheral blood. The DNA for the CDR3 is TGTGCCAGCGCGCGGGGGTCCCTGAACTACGAGCAGTACTTC. This codes for CASARGSLNYEQYF.